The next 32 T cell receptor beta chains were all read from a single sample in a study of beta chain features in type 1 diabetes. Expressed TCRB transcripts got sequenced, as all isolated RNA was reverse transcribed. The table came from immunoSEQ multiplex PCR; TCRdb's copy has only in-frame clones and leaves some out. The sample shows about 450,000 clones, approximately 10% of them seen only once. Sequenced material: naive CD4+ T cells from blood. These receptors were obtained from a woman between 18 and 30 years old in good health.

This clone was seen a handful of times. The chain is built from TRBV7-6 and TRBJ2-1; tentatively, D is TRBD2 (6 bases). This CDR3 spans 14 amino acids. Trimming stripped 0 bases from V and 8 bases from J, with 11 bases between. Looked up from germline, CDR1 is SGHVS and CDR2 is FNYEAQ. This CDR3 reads CASSLAHGEDEQFF. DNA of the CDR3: TGTGCCAGCAGCTTAGCGCATGGGGAGGATGAGCAGTTCTTC.

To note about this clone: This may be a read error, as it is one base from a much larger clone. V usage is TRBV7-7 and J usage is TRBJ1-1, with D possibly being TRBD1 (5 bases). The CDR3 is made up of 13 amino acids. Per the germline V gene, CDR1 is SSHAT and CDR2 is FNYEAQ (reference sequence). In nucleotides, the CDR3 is TGTGCTAGCAGCTTAGGACAGAACACTGAAGCTTTCTTT. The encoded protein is CASSLGQNTEAFF.

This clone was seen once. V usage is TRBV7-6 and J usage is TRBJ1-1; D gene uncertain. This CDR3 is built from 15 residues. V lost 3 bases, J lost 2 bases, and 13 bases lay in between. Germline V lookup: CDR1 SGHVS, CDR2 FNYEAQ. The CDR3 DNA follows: TGTGCCAGCAGCTTGGGTCCGGGAGGTAACACTGAAGCTTTCTTT. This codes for CASSLGPGGNTEAFF.

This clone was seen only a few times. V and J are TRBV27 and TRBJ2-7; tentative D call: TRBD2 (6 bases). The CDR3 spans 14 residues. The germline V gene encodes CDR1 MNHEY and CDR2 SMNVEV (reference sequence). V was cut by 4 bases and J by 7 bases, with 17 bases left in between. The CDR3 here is CASSSSGLALEQYF. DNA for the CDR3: TGTGCCAGCAGTTCCTCGGGACTCGCTTTGGAGCAGTACTTC.

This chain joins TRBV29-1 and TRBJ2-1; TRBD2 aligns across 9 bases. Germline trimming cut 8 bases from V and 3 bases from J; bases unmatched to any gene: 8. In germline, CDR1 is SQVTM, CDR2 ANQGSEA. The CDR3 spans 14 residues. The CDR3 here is CSFAGTSLYNEQFF. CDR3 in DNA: TGCAGCTTCGCCGGGACTAGCCTCTACAATGAGCAGTTCTTC.

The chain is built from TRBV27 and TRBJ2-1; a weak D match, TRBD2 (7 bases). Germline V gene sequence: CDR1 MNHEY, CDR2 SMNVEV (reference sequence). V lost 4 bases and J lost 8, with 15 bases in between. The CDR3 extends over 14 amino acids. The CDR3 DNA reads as TGTGCCAGCAGTTCGGCAAGGGGGAGGGATGAGCAGTTCTTC. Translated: CASSSARGRDEQFF.

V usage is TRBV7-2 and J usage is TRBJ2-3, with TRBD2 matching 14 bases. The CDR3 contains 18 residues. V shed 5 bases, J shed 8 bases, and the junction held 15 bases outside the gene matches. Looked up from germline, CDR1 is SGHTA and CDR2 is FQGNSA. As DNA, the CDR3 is TGTGCCAGCAGCCATACTTTTGGACTAGCGGGGGGCCCGGGTACGCAGTATTTT. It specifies CASSHTFGLAGGPGTQYF.

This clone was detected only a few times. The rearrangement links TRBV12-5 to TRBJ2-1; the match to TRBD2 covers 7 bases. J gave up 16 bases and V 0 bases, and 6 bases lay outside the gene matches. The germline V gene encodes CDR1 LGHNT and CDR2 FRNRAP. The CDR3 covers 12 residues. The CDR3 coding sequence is TGTGCTAGTGGTTTGGTTGGGGAGGGCGGATTCTTC. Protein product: CASGLVGEGGFF.

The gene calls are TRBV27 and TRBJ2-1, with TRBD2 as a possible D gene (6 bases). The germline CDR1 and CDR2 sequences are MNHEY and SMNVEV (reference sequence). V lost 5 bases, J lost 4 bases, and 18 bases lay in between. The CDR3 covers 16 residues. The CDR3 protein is CASSPGVTRRYNEQFF. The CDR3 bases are TGTGCCAGCAGTCCCGGCGTGACTAGAAGGTACAATGAGCAGTTCTTC.

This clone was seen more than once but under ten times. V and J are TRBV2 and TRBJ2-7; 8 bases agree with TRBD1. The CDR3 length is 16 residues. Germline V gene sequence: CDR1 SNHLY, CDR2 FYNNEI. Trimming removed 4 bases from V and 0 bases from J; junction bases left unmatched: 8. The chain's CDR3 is CASSVRQGTASYEQYF. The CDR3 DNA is TGTGCCAGCAGTGTGCGACAGGGGACTGCCTCCTACGAGCAGTACTTC.

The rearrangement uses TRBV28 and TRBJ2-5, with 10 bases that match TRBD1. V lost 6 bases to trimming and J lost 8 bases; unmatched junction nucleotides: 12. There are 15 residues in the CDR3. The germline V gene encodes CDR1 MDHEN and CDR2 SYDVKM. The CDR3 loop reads CASRQRDRGPRTQYF. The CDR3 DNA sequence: TGTGCCAGCAGACAAAGGGACAGGGGCCCCCGTACCCAGTACTTC.

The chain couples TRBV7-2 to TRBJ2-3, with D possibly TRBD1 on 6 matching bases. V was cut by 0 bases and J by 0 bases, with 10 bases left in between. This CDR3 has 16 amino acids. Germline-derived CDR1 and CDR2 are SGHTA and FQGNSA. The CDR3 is CASSLAPGASTDTQYF. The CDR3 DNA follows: TGTGCCAGCAGCTTAGCGCCAGGGGCTAGCACAGATACGCAGTATTTT.

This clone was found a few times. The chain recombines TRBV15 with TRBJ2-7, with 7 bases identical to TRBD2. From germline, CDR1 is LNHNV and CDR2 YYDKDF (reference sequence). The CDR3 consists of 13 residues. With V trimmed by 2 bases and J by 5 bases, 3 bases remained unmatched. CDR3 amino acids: CATSRRLANEQYF. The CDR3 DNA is TGTGCCACCAGCAGAAGACTAGCTAACGAGCAGTACTTC.

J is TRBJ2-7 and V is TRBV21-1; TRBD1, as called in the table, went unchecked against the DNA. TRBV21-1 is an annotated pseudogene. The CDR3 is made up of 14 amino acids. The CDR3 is CASSKRTERLEQYV. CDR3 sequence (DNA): TGTGCCAGCAGCAAACGGACAGAACGGCTCGAGCAGTACGTC.

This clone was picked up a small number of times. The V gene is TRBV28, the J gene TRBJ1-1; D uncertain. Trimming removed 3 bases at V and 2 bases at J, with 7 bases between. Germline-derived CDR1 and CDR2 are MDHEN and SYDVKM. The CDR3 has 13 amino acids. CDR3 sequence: CASSFWGNTEAFF. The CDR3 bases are TGTGCCAGCAGTTTTTGGGGAAACACTGAAGCTTTCTTT.

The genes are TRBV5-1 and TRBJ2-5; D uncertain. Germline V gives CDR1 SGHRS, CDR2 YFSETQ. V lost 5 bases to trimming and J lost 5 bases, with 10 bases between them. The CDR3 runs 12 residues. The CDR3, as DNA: TGCGCCAGCAGTCCCCAATCGGAGACCCAGTACTTC. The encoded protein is CASSPQSETQYF.

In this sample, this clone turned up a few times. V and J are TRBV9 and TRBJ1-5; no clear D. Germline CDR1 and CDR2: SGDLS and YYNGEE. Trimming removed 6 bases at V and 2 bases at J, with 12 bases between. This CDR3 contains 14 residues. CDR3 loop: CASTNWGCNQPQHF. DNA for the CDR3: TGTGCCAGCACGAATTGGGGATGCAATCAGCCCCAGCATTTT.

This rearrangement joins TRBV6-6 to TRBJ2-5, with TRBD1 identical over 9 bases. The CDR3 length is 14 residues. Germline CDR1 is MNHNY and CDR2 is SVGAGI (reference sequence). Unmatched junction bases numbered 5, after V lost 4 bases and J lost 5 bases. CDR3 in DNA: TGTGCCAGCAGTTGGGACAGGGTGGATGAGACCCAGTACTTC. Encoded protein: CASSWDRVDETQYF.

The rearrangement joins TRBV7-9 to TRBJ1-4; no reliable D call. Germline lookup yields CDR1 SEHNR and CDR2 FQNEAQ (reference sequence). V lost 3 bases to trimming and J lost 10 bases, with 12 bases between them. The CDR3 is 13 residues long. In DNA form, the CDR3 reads TGTGCCAGCAGCTTGACTGGGGAAGGAAAACTGTTTTTT. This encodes CASSLTGEGKLFF.

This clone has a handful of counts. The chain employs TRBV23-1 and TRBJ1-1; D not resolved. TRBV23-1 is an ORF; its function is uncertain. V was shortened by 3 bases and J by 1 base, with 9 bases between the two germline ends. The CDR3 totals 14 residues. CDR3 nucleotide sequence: TGCGCCAGCAGTCACGAGGAATCGAACACTGAAGCTTTCTTT. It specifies CASSHEESNTEAFF.

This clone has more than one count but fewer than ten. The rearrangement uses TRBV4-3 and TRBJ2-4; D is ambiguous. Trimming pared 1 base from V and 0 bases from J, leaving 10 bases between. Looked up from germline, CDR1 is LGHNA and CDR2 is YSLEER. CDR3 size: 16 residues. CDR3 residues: CASSQAPTKAKNIQYF. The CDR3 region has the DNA TGCGCCAGCAGCCAAGCCCCAACCAAAGCCAAAAACATTCAGTACTTC.

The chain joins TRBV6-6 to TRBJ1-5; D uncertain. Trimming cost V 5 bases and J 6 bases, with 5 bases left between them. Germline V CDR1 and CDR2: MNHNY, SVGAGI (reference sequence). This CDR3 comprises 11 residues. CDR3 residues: CASSPGQPQHF. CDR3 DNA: TGTGCCAGCAGTCCTGGTCAGCCCCAGCATTTT.

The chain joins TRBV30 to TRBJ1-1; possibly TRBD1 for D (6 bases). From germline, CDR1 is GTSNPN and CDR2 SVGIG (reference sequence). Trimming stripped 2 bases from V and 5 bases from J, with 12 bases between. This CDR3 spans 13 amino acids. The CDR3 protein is CAWSFQGRTEAFF. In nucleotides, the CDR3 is TGTGCCTGGAGTTTCCAGGGGAGGACTGAAGCTTTCTTT.

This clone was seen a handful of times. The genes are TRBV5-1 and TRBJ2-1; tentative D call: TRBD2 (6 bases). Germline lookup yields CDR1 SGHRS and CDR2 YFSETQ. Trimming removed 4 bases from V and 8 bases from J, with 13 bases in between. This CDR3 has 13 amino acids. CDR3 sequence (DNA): TGCGCCAGCAGCCCGACTAGTTTCGATGAGCAGTTCTTC. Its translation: CASSPTSFDEQFF.

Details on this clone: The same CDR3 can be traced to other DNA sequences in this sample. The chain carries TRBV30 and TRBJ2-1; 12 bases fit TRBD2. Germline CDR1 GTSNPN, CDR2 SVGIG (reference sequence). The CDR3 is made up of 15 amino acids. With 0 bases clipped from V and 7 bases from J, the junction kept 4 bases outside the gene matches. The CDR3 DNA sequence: TGTGCCTGGAGTGTCGGCCTAGCGGGAGGGAATGAGCAGTTCTTC. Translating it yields CAWSVGLAGGNEQFF.

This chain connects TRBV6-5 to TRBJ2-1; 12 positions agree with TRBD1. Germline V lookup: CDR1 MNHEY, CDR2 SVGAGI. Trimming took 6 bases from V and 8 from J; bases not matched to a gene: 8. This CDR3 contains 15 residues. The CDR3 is CASRRPGQGAHEQFF. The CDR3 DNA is TGTGCCAGCAGAAGGCCGGGACAGGGGGCTCATGAGCAGTTCTTC.

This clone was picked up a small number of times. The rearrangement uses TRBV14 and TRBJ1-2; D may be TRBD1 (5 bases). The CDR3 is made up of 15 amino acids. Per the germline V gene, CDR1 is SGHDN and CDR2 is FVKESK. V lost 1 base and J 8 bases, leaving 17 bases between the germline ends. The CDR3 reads CASSQVGGRALGYTF. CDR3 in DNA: TGTGCCAGCAGCCAAGTCGGCGGCAGGGCATTAGGCTACACCTTC.

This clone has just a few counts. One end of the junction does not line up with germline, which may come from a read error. CDR3 loop: CASSSLAEETQYF. In nucleotides, the CDR3 is TGCGCCAGTAGCTCGTTGGCGGAAGAGACCCAGTACTTC. The chain joins TRBV5-1 to TRBJ2-5; D is unclear. The CDR3 extends over 13 amino acids. CDR1 and CDR2 (germline): SGHRS, YFSETQ.

For the CDR3, the DNA is TGTGCCAGCAGCCTTCCTGACGGCTACGAGCAGTACTTC. Translating gives CASSLPDGYEQYF. This rearrangement joins TRBV7-9 to TRBJ2-7; D is unresolved. V lost 5 bases and J lost 3, with 11 bases in between. Germline V lookup: CDR1 SEHNR, CDR2 FQNEAQ (reference sequence). This CDR3 is 13 amino acids long.

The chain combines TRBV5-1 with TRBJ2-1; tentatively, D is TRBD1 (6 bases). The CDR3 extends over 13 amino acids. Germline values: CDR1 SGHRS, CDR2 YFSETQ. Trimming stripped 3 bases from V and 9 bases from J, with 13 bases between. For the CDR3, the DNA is TGCGCCAGCAGCTCGCCACAGGGCATTGAGCAGTTCTTC. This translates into CASSSPQGIEQFF.

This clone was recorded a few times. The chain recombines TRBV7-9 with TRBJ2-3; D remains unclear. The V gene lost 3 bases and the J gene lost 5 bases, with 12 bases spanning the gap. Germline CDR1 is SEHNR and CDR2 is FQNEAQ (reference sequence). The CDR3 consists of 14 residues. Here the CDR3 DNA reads TGTGCCAGCAGCTTGCGCGGTCGGGTAGATACGCAGTATTTT. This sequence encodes CASSLRGRVDTQYF.

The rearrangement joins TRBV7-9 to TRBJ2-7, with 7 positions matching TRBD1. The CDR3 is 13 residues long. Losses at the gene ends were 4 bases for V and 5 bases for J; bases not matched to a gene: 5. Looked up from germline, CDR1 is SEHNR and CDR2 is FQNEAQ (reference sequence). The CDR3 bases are TGTGCCAGCAGCTCGACAGGGTTCAACGAGCAGTACTTC. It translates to CASSSTGFNEQYF.